This is a list of T cell receptor beta chains from one sample in a study of cytomegalovirus exposure and HLA in healthy donors. The method was immunoSEQ multiplex PCR; TCRdb's version includes in-frame clones alone and lacks a portion of them. The sample carries about 94,000 clones, around 69% recorded once. The sequencing input was PBMCs. The receptors here all came from a man aged 25 to 40 in good health and CMV-seronegative. The CDR3 runs from the conserved cysteine through the conserved F or W. D genes are given only for firm matches. Size tells how often a clone was seen (once, few, many) or the class of an expanded clone, and some rows leave it out.

D	V	J	size	length	CDR3	DNA
TRBD2	TRBV2	TRBJ2-5	few	15	CASSDGLAGGETQYF	TGTGCCAGCAGTGATGGACTAGCGGGAGGAGAGACCCAGTACTTC
TRBD1	TRBV28	TRBJ1-5	NA	14	CASSLGQGGQPQHF	TGTGCCAGCAGTCTCGGACAGGGTGGCCAGCCCCAGCATTTT
NA	TRBV9	TRBJ1-2	NA	13	CASSPPGNYGYTF	TGTGCCAGCAGCCCCCCTGGCAACTATGGCTACACCTTC
NA	TRBV10-2	TRBJ2-7	NA	13	CASSESTGFEQYF	TGCGCCAGCAGTGAGTCGACAGGTTTCGAGCAGTACTTC
NA	TRBV21-1	TRBJ2-7	once	15	CASSKNPGRTSEQYF	TGTGCCAGCAGCAAAAACCCCGGGAGGACTTCGGAGCAGTACTTC
TRBD1	TRBV10-1	TRBJ2-7	NA	10	CATDRVEQYF	TGCGCCACCGACAGGGTCGAGCAGTACTTC
NA	TRBV18	TRBJ2-4	few	17	CASSPKGEGQVKNIQYF	TGTGCCAGCTCACCGAAGGGGGAGGGTCAAGTCAAAAACATTCAGTACTTC
TRBD1	TRBV6-1	TRBJ2-3	NA	15	CASSETGAGTDTQYF	TGTGCCAGCAGTGAAACAGGGGCGGGCACAGATACGCAGTATTTT
TRBD1	TRBV7-9	TRBJ1-1	NA	14	CASSFQGANTEAFF	TGTGCCAGCAGCTTCCAGGGGGCTAACACTGAAGCTTTCTTT
TRBD1	TRBV7-3	TRBJ1-6	NA	14	CASSTGQTNSLLHF	TGTGCCAGCAGCACGGGACAGACTAATTCACTCCTCCACTTT
TRBD1	TRBV5-1	TRBJ1-6	NA	15	CASSLEDRGYSPLHF	TGCGCCAGCAGCCTGGAGGACAGGGGATATTCACCCCTCCACTTT
NA	TRBV28	TRBJ1-2	NA	12	CASNEGNYGYTF	TGTGCCAGCAATGAGGGAAACTATGGCTACACCTTC
NA	TRBV21-1	TRBJ2-3	NA	14	CASSKRGGGDTQYF	TGTGCCAGCAGCAAACGAGGGGGCGGAGATACGCAGTATTTT
TRBD2	TRBV27	TRBJ2-2	once	16	CASSLLASGDTGELFF	TGTGCCAGCAGTTTACTCGCTAGCGGGGATACCGGGGAGCTGTTTTTT
TRBD2	TRBV7-3	TRBJ2-3	NA	14	CASSLNAGADTQYF	TGTGCCAGCAGCTTAAATGCGGGGGCAGATACGCAGTATTTT
NA	TRBV7-7	TRBJ2-5	few	14	CASSSYGQKETQYF	TGTGCTAGCAGCTCCTACGGACAGAAAGAGACCCAGTACTTC
NA	TRBV5-4	TRBJ2-4	NA	12	CASSITVGIQYF	TGTGCCAGCAGCATAACAGTCGGCATTCAGTACTTC